The rows below give T cell receptor beta chains drawn from one sample of a study of liver allograft versus peripheral blood T cells. TCRdb processed the reads anew with MiXCR; each CDR3 protein has one entry. The table records some 16,000 distinct CDR3 sequences, approximately 20% of them present only once. The receptor source for this set is a human patient who had a liver transplant. The graft donor may have contributed some T cells. Each CDR3 is given without its conserved first and last residue. The order of the fields is V gene, CDR3 protein.

>TRBV7-2
ASRLLNEQF
>TRBV20-1
SWTGGKTNEKLF
>TRBV7-2
ASSLRFPGTGGQH
>TRBV7-9
ASSSTRDPGQKLF
>TRBV19
ATRRGANEKLF
>TRBV6-2/TRBV6-3
ASSYLPVRGSLAGGGTDTQY
>TRBV6-6
ASSTDRGLYRNTEAF
>TRBV27
ASSLNSDGYNEQF
>TRBV19
SSRRSGAGESDTQY
>TRBV7-9
ASSPQRSYEQY
>TRBV24-1
ATSLGVYNEQF
>TRBV6-2/TRBV6-3
ASSYGPGDTQY
>TRBV18
ASSPGTGGGGTEAF
>TRBV29-1
SVDGGWEGYT
>TRBV7-2
ASSSTGSSYNEQF
>TRBV6-1
ASITRTGIMNTEAF
>TRBV7-5
ISVPAAYPGTSGTSRTDTQY
>TRBV6-5
ASSSLSQNSPLH
>TRBV18
ASSPPGSYEQY
>TRBV20-1
SAPPAGGPSYNEQF
>TRBV6-6
ASSYATGENSPLH
>TRBV5-4
ASSWGQVPLDGYT
>TRBV15
ATSFEPYSNQPQH
>TRBV18
ASSPPGRGNNQPQH
>TRBV24-1
ATSALRVNQPQH
>TRBV6-8
ASRSGSVHTEAF
>TRBV18
ASSPRREGSTDTQY
>TRBV7-9
ASSLRTGRYGYT
>TRBV28
ASSTLKGTDTQY
>TRBV11-2
ASSLDLVRRENVYRREQF
>TRBV5-5
ASSLARERSGNTIY
>TRBV18
ASSLTPGTANTGELF
>TRBV18
ASSPTSGSLNEQF
>TRBV11-2
ASSLEGGLNIQY
>TRBV20-1
STGTATYGYT
>TRBV28
ASRLAGRRGEQF
>TRBV6-6
ASSRTGRNSGNTIY
>TRBV20-1
SATHSGGTYEQY
>TRBV5-6
ASSSLGVDYEQY
>TRBV20-1
SARDWQSSYEQY
>TRBV7-2
ASSSRGTGTEAF
>TRBV6-6
ARQAGGVKTYEQY